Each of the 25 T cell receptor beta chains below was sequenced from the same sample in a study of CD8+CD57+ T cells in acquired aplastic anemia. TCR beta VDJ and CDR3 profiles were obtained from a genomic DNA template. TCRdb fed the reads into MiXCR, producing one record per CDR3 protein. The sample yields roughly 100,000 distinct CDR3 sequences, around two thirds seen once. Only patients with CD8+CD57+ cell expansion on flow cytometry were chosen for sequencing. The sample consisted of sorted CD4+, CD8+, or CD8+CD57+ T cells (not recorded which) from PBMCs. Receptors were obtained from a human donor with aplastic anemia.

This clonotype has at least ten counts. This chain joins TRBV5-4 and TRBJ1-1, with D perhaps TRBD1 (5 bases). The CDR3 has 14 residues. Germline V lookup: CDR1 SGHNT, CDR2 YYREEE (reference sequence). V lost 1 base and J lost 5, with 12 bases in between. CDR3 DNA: TGTGCCAGCAGCTTGTGGCAGGGACGGACTGAAGCTTTCTTT. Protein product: CASSLWQGRTEAFF.

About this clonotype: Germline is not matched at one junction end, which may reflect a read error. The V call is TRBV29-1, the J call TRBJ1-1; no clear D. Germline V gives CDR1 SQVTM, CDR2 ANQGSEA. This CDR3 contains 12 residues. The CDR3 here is CGVTIGNTEAFF. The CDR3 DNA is TGCGGCGTCACTATAGGGAACACTGAAGCTTTCTTT.

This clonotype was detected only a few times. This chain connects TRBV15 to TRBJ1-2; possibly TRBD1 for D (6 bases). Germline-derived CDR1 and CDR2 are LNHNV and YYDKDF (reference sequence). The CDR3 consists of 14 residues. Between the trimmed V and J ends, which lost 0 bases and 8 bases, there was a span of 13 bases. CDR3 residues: CATSREGGALGYTF. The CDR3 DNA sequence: TGTGCCACCAGCAGAGAGGGGGGGGCACTGGGCTACACCTTC.

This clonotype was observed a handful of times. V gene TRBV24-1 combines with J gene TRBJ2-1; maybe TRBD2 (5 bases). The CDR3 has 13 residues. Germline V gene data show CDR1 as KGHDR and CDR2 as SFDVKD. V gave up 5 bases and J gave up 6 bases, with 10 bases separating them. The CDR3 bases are TGTGCCACCAGTGGCGTCGGAGGCAATGAGCAGTTCTTC. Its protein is CATSGVGGNEQFF.

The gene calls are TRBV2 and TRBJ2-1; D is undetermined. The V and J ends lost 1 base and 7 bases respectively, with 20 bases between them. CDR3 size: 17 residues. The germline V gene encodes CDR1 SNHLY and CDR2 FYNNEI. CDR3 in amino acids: CASSEGVLPPKRNEQFF. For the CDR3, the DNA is TGTGCCAGCAGTGAAGGGGTTCTCCCTCCGAAAAGGAATGAGCAGTTCTTC.

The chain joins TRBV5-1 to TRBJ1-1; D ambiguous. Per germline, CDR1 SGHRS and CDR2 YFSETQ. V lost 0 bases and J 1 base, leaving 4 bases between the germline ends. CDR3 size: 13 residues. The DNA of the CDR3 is TGCGCCAGCAGCTTGGAGACGAACACTGAAGCTTTCTTT. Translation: CASSLETNTEAFF.

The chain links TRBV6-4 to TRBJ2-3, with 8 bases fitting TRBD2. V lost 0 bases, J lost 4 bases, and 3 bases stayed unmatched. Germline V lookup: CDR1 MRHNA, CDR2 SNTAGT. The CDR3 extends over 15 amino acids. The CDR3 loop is CASSDSTGGPDTQYF. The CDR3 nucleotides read TGTGCCAGCAGTGACTCGACGGGGGGGCCAGATACGCAGTATTTT.

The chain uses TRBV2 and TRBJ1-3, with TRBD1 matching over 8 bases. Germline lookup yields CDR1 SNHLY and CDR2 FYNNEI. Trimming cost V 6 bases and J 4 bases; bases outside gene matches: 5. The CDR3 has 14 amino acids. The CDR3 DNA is TGTGCCAGCAGACAGGGGGGGCCAGGAAACACCATATATTTT. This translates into CASRQGGPGNTIYF.

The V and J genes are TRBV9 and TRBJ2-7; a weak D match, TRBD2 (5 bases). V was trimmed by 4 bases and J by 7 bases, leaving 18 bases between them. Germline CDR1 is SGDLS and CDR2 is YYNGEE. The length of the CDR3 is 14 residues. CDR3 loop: CASSFLGNEGEQYF. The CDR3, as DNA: TGTGCCAGCAGCTTCCTCGGGAACGAAGGGGAGCAGTACTTC.

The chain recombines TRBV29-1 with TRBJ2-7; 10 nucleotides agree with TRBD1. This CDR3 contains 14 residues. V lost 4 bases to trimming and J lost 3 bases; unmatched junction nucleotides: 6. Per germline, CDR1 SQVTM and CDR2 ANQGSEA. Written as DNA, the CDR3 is TGCAGCGTTGTCGGGACAGGGGCCAACTACGAGCAGTACTTC. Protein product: CSVVGTGANYEQYF.

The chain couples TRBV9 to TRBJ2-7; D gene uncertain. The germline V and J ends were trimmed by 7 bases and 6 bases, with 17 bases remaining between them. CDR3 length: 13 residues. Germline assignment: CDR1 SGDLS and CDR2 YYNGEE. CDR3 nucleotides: TGTGCCAGCGCCCAATTGGGTGGCGGCGAGCAGTACTTC. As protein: CASAQLGGGEQYF.

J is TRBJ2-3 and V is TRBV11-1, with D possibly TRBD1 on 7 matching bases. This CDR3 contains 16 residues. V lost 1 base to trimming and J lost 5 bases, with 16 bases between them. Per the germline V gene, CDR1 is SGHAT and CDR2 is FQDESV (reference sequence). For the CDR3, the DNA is TGTGCCAGCAGCTTAGTAGGAGGGGGCTTGCGAGATACGCAGTATTTT. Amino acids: CASSLVGGGLRDTQYF.

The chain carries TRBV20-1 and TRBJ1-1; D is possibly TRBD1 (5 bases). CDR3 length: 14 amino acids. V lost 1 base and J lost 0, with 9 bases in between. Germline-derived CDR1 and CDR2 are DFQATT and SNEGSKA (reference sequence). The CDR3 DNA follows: TGCAGTGCTAGAGTAGGGACGGTGAACACTGAAGCTTTCTTT. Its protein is CSARVGTVNTEAFF.

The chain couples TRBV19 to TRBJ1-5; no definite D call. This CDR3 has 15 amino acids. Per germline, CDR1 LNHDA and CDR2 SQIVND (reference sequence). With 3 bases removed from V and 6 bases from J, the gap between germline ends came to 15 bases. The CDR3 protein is CASSIHLRGGQPQHF. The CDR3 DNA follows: TGTGCCAGTAGTATCCACCTCCGGGGAGGTCAGCCCCAGCATTTT.

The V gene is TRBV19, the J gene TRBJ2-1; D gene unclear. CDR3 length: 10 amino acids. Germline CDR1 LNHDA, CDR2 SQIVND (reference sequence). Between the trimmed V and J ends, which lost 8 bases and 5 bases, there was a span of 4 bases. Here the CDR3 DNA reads TGTGCCAGTGGGCACAATGAGCAGTTCTTC. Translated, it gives CASGHNEQFF.

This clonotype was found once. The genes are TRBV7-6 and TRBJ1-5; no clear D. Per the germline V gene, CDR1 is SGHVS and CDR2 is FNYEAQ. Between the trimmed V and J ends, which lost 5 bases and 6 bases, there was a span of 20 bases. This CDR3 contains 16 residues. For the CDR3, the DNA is TGTGCCAGCAGCCCCCAAGAGCTTCAAGGCGGTCAGCCCCAGCATTTT. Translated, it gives CASSPQELQGGQPQHF.

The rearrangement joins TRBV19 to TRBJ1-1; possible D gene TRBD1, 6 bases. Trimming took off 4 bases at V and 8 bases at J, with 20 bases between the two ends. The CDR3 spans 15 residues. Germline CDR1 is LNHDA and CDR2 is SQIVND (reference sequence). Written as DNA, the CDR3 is TGTGCCAGTAGTACCCTACAGGGATTGGGAGGGGAAGCTTTCTTT. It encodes CASSTLQGLGGEAFF.

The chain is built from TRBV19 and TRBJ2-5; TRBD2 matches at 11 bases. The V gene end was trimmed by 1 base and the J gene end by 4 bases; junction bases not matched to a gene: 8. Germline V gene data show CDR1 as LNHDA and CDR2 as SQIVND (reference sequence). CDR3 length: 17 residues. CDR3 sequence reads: CASSIALAGVKGETQYF. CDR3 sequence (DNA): TGTGCCAGTAGTATAGCACTAGCGGGGGTGAAGGGAGAGACCCAGTACTTC.

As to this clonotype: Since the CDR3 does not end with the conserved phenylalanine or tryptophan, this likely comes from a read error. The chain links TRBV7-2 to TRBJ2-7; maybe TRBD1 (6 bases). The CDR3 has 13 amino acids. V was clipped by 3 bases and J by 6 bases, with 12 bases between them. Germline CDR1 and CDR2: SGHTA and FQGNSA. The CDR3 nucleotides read TGTGCCAGCAGCTTTTCAGGGGTACTCGAGCAGTACCTC. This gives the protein CASSFSGVLEQYL.

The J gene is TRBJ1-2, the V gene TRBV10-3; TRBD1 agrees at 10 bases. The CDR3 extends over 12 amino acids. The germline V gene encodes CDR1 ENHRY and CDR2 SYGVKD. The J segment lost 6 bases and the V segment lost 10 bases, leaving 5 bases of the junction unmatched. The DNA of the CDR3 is TGTGCCACCCACGGACAGGGGGATGGCTACACCTTC. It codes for CATHGQGDGYTF.

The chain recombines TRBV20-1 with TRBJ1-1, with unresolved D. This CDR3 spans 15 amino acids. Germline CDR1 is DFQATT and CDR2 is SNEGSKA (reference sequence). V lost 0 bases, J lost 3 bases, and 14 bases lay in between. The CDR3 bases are TGCAGTGCTAGAGATCAGGAGGGATCAGACACTGAAGCTTTCTTT. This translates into CSARDQEGSDTEAFF.

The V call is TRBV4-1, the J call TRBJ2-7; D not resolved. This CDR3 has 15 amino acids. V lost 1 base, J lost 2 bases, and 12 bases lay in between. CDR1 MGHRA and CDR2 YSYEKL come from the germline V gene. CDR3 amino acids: CASSQVTASTYEQYF. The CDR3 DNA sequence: TGCGCCAGCAGCCAAGTTACGGCCAGCACCTACGAGCAGTACTTC.

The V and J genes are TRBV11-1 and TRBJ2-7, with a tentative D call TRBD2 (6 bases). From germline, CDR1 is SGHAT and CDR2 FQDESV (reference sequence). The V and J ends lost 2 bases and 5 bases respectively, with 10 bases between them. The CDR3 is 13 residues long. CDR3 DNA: TGTGCCAGCAGCTTATACGGGAGCGACGAGCAGTACTTC. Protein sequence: CASSLYGSDEQYF.

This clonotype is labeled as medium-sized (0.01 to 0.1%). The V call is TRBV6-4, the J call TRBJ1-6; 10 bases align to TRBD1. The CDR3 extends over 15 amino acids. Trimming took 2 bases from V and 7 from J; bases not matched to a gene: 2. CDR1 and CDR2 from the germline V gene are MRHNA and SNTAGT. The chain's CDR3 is CASSDRTGGNSPLHF. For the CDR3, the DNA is TGTGCCAGCAGTGACCGGACAGGGGGAAATTCACCCCTCCACTTT.

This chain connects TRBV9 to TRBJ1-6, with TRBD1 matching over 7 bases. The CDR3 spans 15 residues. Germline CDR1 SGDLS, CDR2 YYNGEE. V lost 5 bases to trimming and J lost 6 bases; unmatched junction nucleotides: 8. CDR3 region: CASRKTGTANSPLHF. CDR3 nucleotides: TGTGCCAGCAGAAAAACCGGGACAGCTAATTCACCCCTCCACTTT.